This TCR beta chain emerged from a study of shared T cell receptors in the human thymus. The table came from immunoSEQ multiplex PCR; TCRdb's copy has only in-frame clones and leaves some out. In the table there are approximately 580,000 clones, 75% to 80% of which are singletons. V shed 4 bases and J shed 1 base, with 13 bases lying between them. The CDR3 is 15 residues long. The germline CDR1 and CDR2 sequences are MDHEN and SYDVKM. The same specimen was also included in a second study, on human thymus T cells. This second study notes: Having surgery to correct congenital heart defects, healthy Finnish infants acted as the donors. Thymus was obtained from resections taken during corrective heart surgery. Usage of V and J genes appeared biased in thymic and blood repertoires.

Specimen: thymocytes. The rearrangement joins TRBV28 to TRBJ1-1; unclear D gene. This TCR was sampled from a boy less than two years old with a congenital heart defect. CDR3 sequence: CASSSTRRGNTEAFF. The CDR3 nucleotides read TGTGCCAGCAGTTCCACTCGACGGGGGAACACTGAAGCTTTCTTT.